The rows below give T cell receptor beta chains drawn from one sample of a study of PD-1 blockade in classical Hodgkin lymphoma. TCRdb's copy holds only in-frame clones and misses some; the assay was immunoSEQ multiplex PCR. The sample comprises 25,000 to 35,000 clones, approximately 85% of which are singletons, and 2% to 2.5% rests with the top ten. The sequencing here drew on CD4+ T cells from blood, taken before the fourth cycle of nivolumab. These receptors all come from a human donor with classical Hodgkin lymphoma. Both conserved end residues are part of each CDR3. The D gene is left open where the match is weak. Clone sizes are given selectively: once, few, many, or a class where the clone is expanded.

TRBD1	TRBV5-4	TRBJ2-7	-	CASSSADRVSYEQYF	TGTGCCAGCAGCTCCGCGGACAGGGTAAGCTACGAGCAGTACTTC
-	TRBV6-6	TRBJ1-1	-	CASSYETGNTEAFF	TGTGCCAGCAGTTACGAAACAGGGAACACTGAAGCTTTCTTT
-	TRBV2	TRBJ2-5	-	CASSDPVAWTAGQETQYF	TGTGCCAGCAGTGACCCGGTAGCCTGGACGGCGGGTCAAGAGACCCAGTACTTC
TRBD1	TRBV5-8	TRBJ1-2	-	CASSLGSAGGGYTF	TGTGCCAGCAGCTTGGGATCGGCAGGGGGAGGCTACACCTTC
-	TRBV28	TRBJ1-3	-	CASSLNWEGSSGNTIYF	TGTGCCAGCAGTTTAAATTGGGAGGGTTCCTCTGGAAACACCATATATTTT
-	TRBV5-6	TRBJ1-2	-	CASSPPGPKANYGYTF	TGTGCCAGCAGCCCACCGGGACCAAAGGCTAACTATGGCTACACCTTC
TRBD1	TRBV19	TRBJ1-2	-	CASSIPGQGLDGYGYTF	TGTGCCAGTAGTATACCGGGACAGGGGCTCGATGGCTATGGCTACACCTTC
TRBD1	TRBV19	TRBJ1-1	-	CATTMDRRTEAFF	TGTGCCACCACCATGGACAGGCGGACTGAAGCTTTCTTT
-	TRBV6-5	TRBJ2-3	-	CASSRYRYTDTQYF	TGTGCCAGCAGTAGGTACAGGTACACAGATACGCAGTATTTT
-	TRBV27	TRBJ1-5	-	CASSQKEGQPQHF	TGTGCCAGCAGCCAAAAGGAAGGTCAGCCCCAGCATTTT
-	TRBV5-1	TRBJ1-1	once	CASSQNGASTEAFF	TGCGCCAGCAGCCAGAACGGAGCGAGCACTGAAGCTTTCTTT
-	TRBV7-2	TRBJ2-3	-	CASSFRARDGDTQYF	TGTGCCAGCAGCTTTAGAGCGCGGGACGGCGATACGCAGTATTTT
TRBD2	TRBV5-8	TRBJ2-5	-	CASSLVGGRYQETQYF	TGTGCCAGCAGCTTGGTAGGCGGGAGGTACCAAGAGACCCAGTACTTC
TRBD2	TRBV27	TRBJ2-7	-	CASSPRLAGGLEQYF	TGTGCCAGCAGTCCCAGACTAGCGGGAGGGCTCGAGCAGTACTTC
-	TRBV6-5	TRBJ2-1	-	CASRRSRADEQFF	TGTGCCAGCAGGAGGTCGCGGGCCGATGAGCAGTTCTTC
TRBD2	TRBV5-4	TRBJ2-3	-	CASSLKLATSTDTQYF	TGTGCCAGCAGCTTAAAACTAGCGACTAGCACAGATACGCAGTATTTT
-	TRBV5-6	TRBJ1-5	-	CASSYRTGGKSHQPQHF	TGTGCCAGCAGCTATCGCACGGGGGGAAAGAGCCATCAGCCCCAGCATTTT